A selection of T cell receptor beta chains follows, all from one sample in a study of glioma-infiltrating T cells after dendritic cell vaccination. The data were produced by immunoSEQ multiplex PCR, yet TCRdb's version contains in-frame clones alone and is incomplete. The repertoire holds around 92,000 clones, with around 80% as singletons. The input for sequencing was blood, taken after dendritic cell vaccination. The receptors were sampled from a human donor with glioblastoma. Both conserved end residues are part of each CDR3. Fields, in order: D gene, clone size, J gene, V gene, CDR3 DNA, CDR3 protein. The D gene is left open where the match is weak. Only part of the rows carry a size: once, few, many, or a class if the clone is expanded.

TRBD2 | - | TRBJ2-2 | TRBV5-1 | TGCGCCAGCAGCTTGGTTCGGGCTAGCGGGGGCCATAACACCGGGGAGCTGTTTTTT | CASSLVRASGGHNTGELFF
- | - | TRBJ2-3 | TRBV9 | TGTGCCAGCAGCGCCTGGGGGCGGGGGTACACAGATACGCAGTATTTT | CASSAWGRGYTDTQYF
TRBD1 | once | TRBJ2-5 | TRBV10-3 | TGTGCCGTCTCAGGGGGATTCGAAGAGACCCAGTACTTC | CAVSGGFEETQYF
TRBD2 | - | TRBJ2-1 | TRBV2 | TGTGCCAGCAGTGTCAGGACTAGCGGGGGGTTGGACCCATCCTACAATGAGCAGTTCTTC | CASSVRTSGGLDPSYNEQFF
TRBD2 | few | TRBJ2-1 | TRBV6-5 | TGTGCCAGCAGTTTGAGGCGGGGGGACGCGAATGAGCAGTTCTTC | CASSLRRGDANEQFF
- | - | TRBJ1-4 | TRBV5-1 | TGCGCCAGCAGCTTGGTTCCCCCAGGGGAGTATAATGAAAAACTGTTTTTT | CASSLVPPGEYNEKLFF
- | - | TRBJ2-5 | TRBV29-1 | TGCAGCGTTGAGCAGGGGATACGGGAGACCCAGTACTTC | CSVEQGIRETQYF
TRBD1 | - | TRBJ2-5 | TRBV7-8 | TGTGCCAGCACCACAGGGGGCAGTCGGGAGACCCAGTACTTC | CASTTGGSRETQYF
- | few | TRBJ1-1 | TRBV7-8 | TGTGCCAGCAGCAGCCCGTCCGGGACTGAAGCTTTCTTT | CASSSPSGTEAFF
TRBD1 | - | TRBJ1-5 | TRBV5-6 | TGTGCCAGCAGCTTGGAAAGGGACAGATGGAATCAGCCCCAGCATTTT | CASSLERDRWNQPQHF
- | - | TRBJ2-2 | TRBV2 | TGTGCCAGCAGTCACGAGGGGGGGCGAAACACCGGGGAGCTGTTTTTT | CASSHEGGRNTGELFF
TRBD2 | - | TRBJ2-7 | TRBV6-5 | TGTGCCAGCAGTAAAAGGGGGACTAGTCTCCACGAGCAGTACTTC | CASSKRGTSLHEQYF
TRBD2 | - | TRBJ2-1 | TRBV28 | TGTGCCAGCAGTTTATTGGGCGGGAGGGCCAATGAGCAGTTCTTC | CASSLLGGRANEQFF
- | - | TRBJ1-6 | TRBV7-6 | TGTGCCAGCAGCTTAAAAGGAGACCGGAATTCACCCCTCCACTTT | CASSLKGDRNSPLHF
- | - | TRBJ2-5 | TRBV19 | TGTGCCAGTAGTACCACAGGAGCGAGCGCGACCCAGTACTTC | CASSTTGASATQYF
- | once | TRBJ2-7 | TRBV19 | TGTGCCAGTAGTATAGATTACAGGGCGCTAGCCTCGCGGAGCGAGCAGTACTTC | CASSIDYRALASRSEQYF
TRBD2 | - | TRBJ2-3 | TRBV4-1 | TGCGCCAGCAGTTTGGGGCGGGAGGGTACGCAGTATTTT | CASSLGREGTQYF
TRBD1 | - | TRBJ1-2 | TRBV18 | TGTGCCAGCTCACCGGGACAGATAATCTATGGCTACACCTTC | CASSPGQIIYGYTF
TRBD1 | - | TRBJ1-4 | TRBV6-1 | TGTGCCAGCAGCGTCGACAGGGTGGGTAATGAAAAACTGTTTTTT | CASSVDRVGNEKLFF
- | - | TRBJ2-7 | TRBV5-1 | TGCGCCAGCAGCTCGACCCCCCTAGCGCTGAGCTCCTACGAGCAGTACTTC | CASSSTPLALSSYEQYF
TRBD1 | few | TRBJ1-4 | TRBV10-3 | TGTGCCACTTCCCGGGACAGGGGCCCTGAAAAACTGTTTTTT | CATSRDRGPEKLFF
TRBD1 | - | TRBJ2-7 | TRBV6-1 | TGTGCCAGCAGAACAGGGGTTTACGAGCAGTACTTC | CASRTGVYEQYF
TRBD2 | few | TRBJ2-2 | TRBV19 | TGTGCCACTAAAGGGACTAGCGGAACTATCGGGGAGCTGTTTTTT | CATKGTSGTIGELFF
- | - | TRBJ2-7 | TRBV18 | TGTGCCAGCTCACGGGGAGAGGTTCCCCTCGAGCAGTACTTC | CASSRGEVPLEQYF
TRBD1 | - | TRBJ2-7 | TRBV7-9 | TGTGCCAGCAGCGTATATAGCGCCCGGGACAGGGTTTACGAGCAGTACTTC | CASSVYSARDRVYEQYF
- | - | TRBJ2-3 | TRBV5-6 | TGTGCCAGCAGCTTGGCTGGGCCGAGCACAGATACGCAGTATTTT | CASSLAGPSTDTQYF
- | - | TRBJ1-3 | TRBV18 | TGTGCCAGCTCACCTGCCGGTGGAAACACCATATATTTT | CASSPAGGNTIYF
TRBD1 | once | TRBJ1-6 | TRBV7-8 | TGTGCCAGCAGCTTAGCGAGACAGGGGAGCTCCTATAATTCACCCCTCCACTTT | CASSLARQGSSYNSPLHF